The rows below give T cell receptor beta chains drawn from one sample of a study of blood T cell repertoires in COVID-19. TCRdb's table, derived via immunoSEQ multiplex PCR, lists solely in-frame clones and lacks some. The sample holds more than 85,000 clones, about 88% seen once. The sequenced sample was peripheral blood. These receptors all stem from a woman of 80 years or more with acute or convalescent COVID-19. Both conserved end residues are part of each CDR3. Fields, in order: clone size, J gene, V gene, D gene, CDR3 protein, CDR3 DNA. D genes are given only for firm matches. A row's size may be missing; if present it is once, few, many or a size class.

size: -; J: TRBJ2-7; V: TRBV4-2; D: TRBD2; CDR3: CASSQWTSGSFEQYF; DNA: TGTGCCAGCAGCCAGTGGACTAGCGGGAGTTTCGAGCAGTATTTC
size: -; J: TRBJ2-5; V: TRBV29-1; D: -; CDR3: CSVELIVQETQYF; DNA: TGCAGCGTTGAACTAATTGTCCAAGAGACCCAGTACTTC
size: few; J: TRBJ1-1; V: TRBV5-1; D: -; CDR3: CASTLVPGRDTEAFF; DNA: TGCGCCAGCACGCTTGTTCCGGGGAGGGACACTGAAGCTTTCTTT
size: -; J: TRBJ2-2; V: TRBV11-1; D: -; CDR3: CASSLTPPRTGELFF; DNA: TGTGCCAGCAGCTTAACTCCCCCGCGCACCGGGGAGCTGTTTTTT
size: -; J: TRBJ2-2; V: TRBV18; D: -; CDR3: CASSPQRATNTGELFF; DNA: TGTGCCAGCTCACCGCAGCGGGCAACGAACACCGGGGAGCTGTTTTTT
size: -; J: TRBJ2-7; V: TRBV28; D: TRBD1; CDR3: CASRHRQGSWSYEQYF; DNA: TGTGCCAGCAGACATCGACAGGGGTCATGGTCCTACGAGCAGTACTTC
size: -; J: TRBJ1-1; V: TRBV5-1; D: TRBD1; CDR3: CASSLGTGGAGTEAFF; DNA: TGCGCCAGCAGCTTAGGGACAGGGGGCGCGGGGACTGAAGCTTTCTTT
size: -; J: TRBJ1-5; V: TRBV2; D: TRBD1; CDR3: CASRGQGLGNQPQHF; DNA: TGTGCCAGCAGGGGACAGGGACTCGGCAATCAGCCCCAGCATTTT
size: once; J: TRBJ1-4; V: TRBV27; D: TRBD1; CDR3: CASSLPTGGWEKLFF; DNA: TGTGCCAGCAGTTTACCAACAGGGGGCTGGGAAAAACTGTTTTTT
size: few; J: TRBJ2-7; V: TRBV2; D: TRBD1; CDR3: CASRAGTDSSYEQYF; DNA: TGTGCCAGCAGAGCCGGGACAGATAGCTCCTACGAGCAGTACTTC
size: medium-sized; J: TRBJ2-1; V: TRBV24-1; D: TRBD2; CDR3: CATSDSSGGNNEQFF; DNA: TGTGCCACCAGTGATTCTAGCGGGGGGAACAATGAGCAGTTCTTC
size: few; J: TRBJ2-1; V: TRBV10-3; D: -; CDR3: CAISRERSYNEQFF; DNA: TGTGCCATCAGCAGGGAAAGGTCCTACAATGAGCAGTTCTTC
size: -; J: TRBJ1-5; V: TRBV19; D: TRBD1; CDR3: CASRQQGVNQPQHF; DNA: TGTGCCAGTAGACAACAGGGGGTTAATCAGCCCCAGCATTTT
size: few; J: TRBJ2-1; V: TRBV10-3; D: TRBD2; CDR3: CAISGTSGSRNEQFF; DNA: TGTGCCATCAGTGGAACTAGCGGGAGTAGAAATGAGCAGTTCTTC
size: once; J: TRBJ1-3; V: TRBV18; D: -; CDR3: CASSPSRAPGNTIYF; DNA: TGTGCCAGCTCACCATCGAGGGCGCCTGGAAACACCATATATTTT
size: -; J: TRBJ2-5; V: TRBV5-1; D: -; CDR3: CASSLSGSETQYF; DNA: TGCGCCAGCAGCTTGTCCGGGTCGGAGACCCAGTACTTC
size: once; J: TRBJ1-3; V: TRBV6-5; D: -; CDR3: CASRQNRGSGNTIYF; DNA: TGTGCCAGCAGGCAAAATCGAGGCTCTGGAAACACCATATATTTT
size: once; J: TRBJ1-5; V: TRBV12-5; D: TRBD1; CDR3: CASGDNRGGNQPQHF; DNA: TGTGCTAGTGGGGATAACAGGGGCGGCAATCAGCCCCAGCATTTT
size: -; J: TRBJ2-1; V: TRBV2; D: TRBD2; CDR3: CASSAASGANEQFF; DNA: TGTGCCAGCAGTGCGGCTAGCGGGGCTAATGAGCAGTTCTTC
size: -; J: TRBJ2-5; V: TRBV11-2; D: -; CDR3: CASSLGFAAAGETQYF; DNA: TGTGCCAGCAGCTTAGGCTTCGCAGCGGCTGGGGAGACCCAGTACTTC